This T cell receptor (beta chain) emerged from a study of blood T cell repertoires in COVID-19. Method: immunoSEQ multiplex PCR; TCRdb's copy keeps in-frame clones and lacks some. The table has 25,000 to 30,000 clones, about 88% seen once. CDR1 and CDR2 (germline): SGHNT, YYREEE (reference sequence). V shed 4 bases and J 7 bases; nucleotides not matched to a gene: 14. The CDR3 loop spans 17 amino acids. The receptor was derived from a man in his sixties or seventies with active or convalescent COVID-19. The sequenced sample consisted of peripheral blood. V is TRBV5-4 and J is TRBJ2-2, with 9 bases that match TRBD2. CDR3 residues: CASSPSEGSGSGGELFF. CDR3 nucleotides: TGTGCCAGCAGCCCCAGCGAGGGTAGCGGGAGCGGCGGGGAGCTGTTTTTT.